This T cell receptor beta chain was observed in a study of shared clonotypes between healthy human individuals (TCRdb year 2020). The study in broad terms: The cohort comprised a couple of women and a few men aged 18 to 49 years. Per donor, three plates each were used for CD4 naive and CD4 memory, two for CD8 naive, and one for CD8 memory. The study deeply sequenced blood TCR repertoires of about five healthy adults to estimate repertoire size and the extent of clonotype sharing between individuals. Different laboratories and diverse techniques were used to prepare libraries and sequence TCR repertoires, to increase sequencing depth and limit assay-specific biases. Each donor's leukapheresis produced roughly between roughly 0.9 and 9 billion PBMCs.

Using the deep immunoSEQ assay, multiplex PCR amplified TCR CDR3 regions from genomic DNA. For each cell subset, the extracted genomic DNA was distributed evenly across all wells of several immunoSEQ 96-well plates, and each plate served as one replicate. For sorted subsets, each replicate PCR was loaded with roughly 0.2 ug genomic DNA, equivalent to roughly 30,000 T cell genomes. Purified libraries were quantified with a Qubit 3.0 fluorometer, sized on a Bioanalyzer 2100, and re-quantified with the KAPA Library Quantification kit. Each immunoSEQ 96-well plate was sequenced on its own single-read 150-cycle Illumina NextSeq 550 flow cell. The published analysis was carried out like this. The immunoSEQ output contained only junctional sequences without quality scores, so filtering could not match that applied to full-length reads. To assign V/J genes and CDR3, sequences were annotated using PyIR, a Python wrapper for IgBLAST v1.9, with IMGT germline references. Any read was removed if the V/J assignment was weak (E-value above 1e-6), the CDR3 was missing, or the read contained stop codons, out-of-frame junctions, or ambiguous translated residues. V3J clonotypes were defined as sequences sharing the same inferred V gene, J gene, and CDR3 amino acid sequence. Percentage overlap between repertoires was computed as shared unique clonotypes divided by the size of the smaller repertoire. Repertoire richness was assessed with RTK rarefaction, the Chao1 estimator, and Recon v2.1 estimates of unobserved clonotypes. Generation probabilities were computed with OLGA for all TCRbeta clonotypes obtained by the gDNA method from four donors. Here the immuneACCESS table is served through TCRdb, limited to in-frame sequences with V and J called. Missing clones are a known gap in these copies; in checked studies unresolved V genes cover under half, and the rest lacks a known reason. V and J calls and clone size are as listed in that table; D and trimming were resolved from the DNA. In all, the sample holds a few million clones, and around 94% of those were seen once. 0.14% of the sample rests with the top ten.

Taken from cysteine to phenylalanine, the CDR3 has 15 residues. The CDR3 DNA has 45 bases and is translated from base 1. Trimming leaves V shorter by 3 bases and J shorter by 1 base, with the junction holding 4 bases beyond the gene matches. Sequences KGHSH (CDR1) and LQKENI (CDR2) are obtained from the germline V gene. Healthy HIV-negative adults with no recently reported acute infections or vaccinations were included as donors. All donors were Caucasian adults living in Nashville, Tennessee, USA. Magnetic negative selection was used to enrich CD4+ T cells, after which naive cells were positively selected on CD45RA and the negative fraction became the memory subset. After blood collection by leukapheresis, PBMCs were isolated using Ficoll-Histopaque density gradient centrifugation and then cryopreserved in the vapor phase of liquid nitrogen. Purity and quantity of every magnetically sorted T cell population were checked by analytical flow cytometry. From each sorted fraction, genomic DNA was isolated and quantified by UV absorbance on a Nanodrop 2000c.

Points on this clone: There is no known antigen for this receptor. One base away there is no much larger clone; base qualities are not given.

Here is what the overall study found, with its caveats: Sampling was restricted to blood, and TCR repertoires in tissues likely differ from the TCR repertoires found in blood. Sharing across four donors was observed for about 5% of naive CD4, 3% to 4% of naive CD8, 2.3% of memory CD4, and about 0.4% of memory CD8 clonotypes. Compared with non-shared clonotypes, the clonotypes found in all four sorted-subset donors had higher generation probabilities. Based on pairwise subsampling, the degree of clonotype sharing among donors was expected to be affected by sequencing depth. Naive subsets generally had larger estimated clonotype richness than memory subsets. Rarefaction of sorted-subset datasets indicated incomplete sequencing despite the large sequencing depth. Because the study included a small number of donors, the genetic and exposure-history diversity represented was limited.

The sequence came from a man in his late teens or twenties in good health. The sequenced sample was naive CD4+ T cells sorted from blood. What this sample's cell subset or site label stands for: CD45RA+ positively selected. The chain employs TRBV18 and TRBJ2-5, with 8 bases in between that match TRBD1. The DNA is TGTGCCAGCTCACCCATGGACAGGGTCCAAGAGACCCAGTACTTC. This encodes CASSPMDRVQETQYF.